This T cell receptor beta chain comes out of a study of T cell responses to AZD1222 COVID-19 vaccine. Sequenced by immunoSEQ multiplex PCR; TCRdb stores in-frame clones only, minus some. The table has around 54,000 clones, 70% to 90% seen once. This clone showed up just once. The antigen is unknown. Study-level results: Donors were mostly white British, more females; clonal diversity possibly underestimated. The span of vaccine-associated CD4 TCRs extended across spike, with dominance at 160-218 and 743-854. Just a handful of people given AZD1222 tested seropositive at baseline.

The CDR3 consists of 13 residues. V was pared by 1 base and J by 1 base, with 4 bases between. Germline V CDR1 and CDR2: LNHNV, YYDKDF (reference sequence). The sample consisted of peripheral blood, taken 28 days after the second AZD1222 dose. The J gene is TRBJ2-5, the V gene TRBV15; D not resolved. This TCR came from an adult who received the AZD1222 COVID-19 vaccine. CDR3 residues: CATSRVLQETQYF. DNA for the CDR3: TGTGCCACCAGCAGAGTTCTCCAAGAGACCCAGTACTTC.